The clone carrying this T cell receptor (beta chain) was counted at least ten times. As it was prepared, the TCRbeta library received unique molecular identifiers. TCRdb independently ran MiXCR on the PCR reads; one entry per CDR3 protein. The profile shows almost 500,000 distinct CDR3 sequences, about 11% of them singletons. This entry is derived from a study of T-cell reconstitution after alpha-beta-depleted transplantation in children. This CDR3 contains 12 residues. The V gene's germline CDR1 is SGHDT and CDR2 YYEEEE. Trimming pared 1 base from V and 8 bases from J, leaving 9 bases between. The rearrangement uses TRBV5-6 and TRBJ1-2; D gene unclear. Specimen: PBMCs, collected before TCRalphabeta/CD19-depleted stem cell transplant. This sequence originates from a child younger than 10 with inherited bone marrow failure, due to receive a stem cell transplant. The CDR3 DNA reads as TGTGCCAGCAGCTTGCAGGAGTTCGGCTACACCTTC. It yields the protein CASSLQEFGYTF.